The 25 T cell receptor beta chains in this list originate from one sample, sequenced in a study of early stage breast cancer tumors. Assay used: immunoSEQ multiplex PCR; TCRdb lists only in-frame clones, some missing. The data contain 69,000 or so clones, 80% of them seen just once; the ten biggest clones take up approximately 4.5%. The sequencing sample was made of blood. Source of these receptors: a person aged 40-50 years with breast cancer.

J is TRBJ2-3 and V is TRBV6-1; D is ambiguous. The CDR3 spans 14 residues. Germline-derived CDR1 and CDR2 are MNHNS and SASEGT. Trimming left V 6 bases short and J 2 bases short, with 12 bases between. CDR3 sequence (DNA): TGTGCCAGCAGGGCGTCATTTTACACAGATACGCAGTATTTT. It yields the protein CASRASFYTDTQYF.

The sample holds a few counts of this clone. V is TRBV7-3 and J is TRBJ2-2; 7 nucleotides match TRBD2. The germline V gene has CDR1 SGHTA and CDR2 FQGTGA. V shed 0 bases and J 3 bases; nucleotides not matched to a gene: 1. The CDR3 extends over 15 amino acids. CDR3 in amino acids: CASSLTREHTGELFF. The CDR3 DNA reads as TGTGCCAGCAGCTTAACGCGGGAGCACACCGGGGAGCTGTTTTTT.

This rearrangement joins TRBV28 to TRBJ2-1; 9 positions agree with TRBD1. Looked up from germline, CDR1 is MDHEN and CDR2 is SYDVKM. The length of the CDR3 is 16 residues. The V segment lost 6 bases and the J segment 9 bases; nucleotides outside the gene matches: 15. CDR3 DNA: TGTGCCAGCAGCGCCTCGAGAGGGACAGGGAATGGTGAGCAGTTCTTC. Its translation: CASSASRGTGNGEQFF. The full variable domain, with the rest looked up from reference TRBV28 and TRBJ2-1, is DVKVTQSSRYLVKRTGEKVFLECVQDMDHENMFWYRQDPGLGLRLIYFSYDVKMKEKGDIPEGYSVSREKKERFSLILESASTNQTSMYLCASSASRGTGNGEQFFGPGTRLTVL.

This chain connects TRBV6-6 to TRBJ2-5, with 13 bases that match TRBD2. The length of the CDR3 is 15 residues. With 6 bases clipped from V and 5 bases from J, the junction kept 6 bases outside the gene matches. Germline-derived CDR1 and CDR2 are MNHNY and SVGAGI (reference sequence). DNA for the CDR3: TGTGCCAGCAGCCTGACTAGCGGGAGGTCTGAGACCCAGTACTTC. It encodes CASSLTSGRSETQYF.

The chain has TRBV19 and TRBJ2-7; D unclear. Germline lookup yields CDR1 LNHDA and CDR2 SQIVND (reference sequence). The V gene lost 3 bases and the J gene lost 4 bases, with 7 bases spanning the gap. This CDR3 is 12 amino acids long. CDR3 amino acids: CASSISAYEQYF. CDR3 bases: TGTGCCAGTAGTATCTCCGCGTACGAGCAGTACTTC.

Remarks on this clone: The junction and the germline gene differ at one end; a read error may be behind it. This chain's CDR3 is CASRTGTVF. In nucleotides, the CDR3 is TGTGCCAGCAGAACCGGGACAGTCTTC. The V gene is TRBV2, the J gene TRBJ2-1; 7 bases are a match to TRBD1. Germline V lookup: CDR1 SNHLY, CDR2 FYNNEI. There are 9 residues in the CDR3.

Only one count was recorded for this clone. The chain joins TRBV5-1 to TRBJ2-3; the D gene is possibly TRBD1 (6 bases). The CDR3 runs 14 residues. Trimming left V 0 bases short and J 1 base short, with 6 bases between. Germline lookup yields CDR1 SGHRS and CDR2 YFSETQ. CDR3: CASSLDRGTDTQYF. The CDR3 region has the DNA TGCGCCAGCAGCTTGGACAGGGGCACAGATACGCAGTATTTT.

The chain combines TRBV5-5 with TRBJ1-3, with a tentative D call TRBD1 (5 bases). The CDR3 is 15 amino acids. Trimming cost V 4 bases and J 4 bases, with 15 bases left between them. Per germline, CDR1 SGHKS and CDR2 YYEKEE (reference sequence). In DNA form, the CDR3 reads TGTGCCAGCAGCCTAACCGGGACGGTCGGAAACACCATATATTTT. Translated, it gives CASSLTGTVGNTIYF.

The chain carries TRBV9 and TRBJ2-7; D might be TRBD2 (6 bases). The germline V and J ends were trimmed by 0 bases and 4 bases, with 14 bases remaining between them. This CDR3 is 15 amino acids long. The germline V gene has CDR1 SGDLS and CDR2 YYNGEE. CDR3 sequence (DNA): TGTGCCAGCAGCGTAGGAGTCGGGAGTGGGTACGAGCAGTACTTC. Translating gives CASSVGVGSGYEQYF. The full variable domain, with the rest looked up from reference TRBV9 and TRBJ2-7, is DSGVTQTPKHLITATGQRVTLRCSPRSGDLSVYWYQQSLDQGLQFLIQYYNGEERAKGNILERFSAQQFPDLHSELNLSSLELGDSALYFCASSVGVGSGYEQYFGPGTRLTVT.

The rearrangement joins TRBV27 to TRBJ2-3; D not resolved. Looked up from germline, CDR1 is MNHEY and CDR2 is SMNVEV (reference sequence). The V and J ends lost 6 bases and 2 bases respectively, with 6 bases between them. The CDR3 consists of 12 residues. Here the CDR3 DNA reads TGTGCCAGCAGCCCTGACACAGATACGCAGTATTTT. This gives the protein CASSPDTDTQYF.

V is TRBV19 and J is TRBJ2-2; TRBD2 is a possible D gene (6 bases). Germline V gives CDR1 LNHDA, CDR2 SQIVND (reference sequence). Trimming took 0 bases from V and 0 from J, leaving 11 bases between them. This CDR3 has 17 residues. In nucleotides, the CDR3 is TGTGCCAGTAGTATAGACAGCGGGTTCGCGAACACCGGGGAGCTGTTTTTT. Its translation: CASSIDSGFANTGELFF.

The V gene is TRBV6-5, the J gene TRBJ1-5, with TRBD1 matching over 9 bases. This CDR3 is built from 15 residues. V lost 5 bases to trimming and J lost 3 bases; unmatched junction nucleotides: 5. CDR1 is MNHEY, CDR2 SVGAGI, per germline. The CDR3: CASSPDRGFNQPQHF. CDR3 nucleotide sequence: TGTGCCAGCAGTCCGGACAGGGGCTTCAATCAGCCCCAGCATTTT.

The DNA for the CDR3 is TGTGCCAGCAGTGACTCGATTTCTGCCAGGGGCCACAATGAGCAGTTCTTC. As protein: CASSDSISARGHNEQFF. V is TRBV6-4 and J is TRBJ2-1; D is possibly TRBD1 (6 bases). CDR1 and CDR2 from the germline V gene are MRHNA and SNTAGT. The V end was cut by 0 bases, the J end by 5 bases, with 17 bases between. The CDR3 loop spans 17 amino acids.

The chain links TRBV7-8 to TRBJ2-1; D possibly uses TRBD1 or TRBD2 (6 bases each). The length of the CDR3 is 17 residues. Trimming pared 2 bases from V and 3 bases from J, leaving 17 bases between. CDR1 and CDR2 (germline): SGHVS, FQNEAQ. CDR3: CASSLMGARELYNEQFF. The CDR3 nucleotides read TGTGCCAGCAGCTTAATGGGGGCGCGGGAACTCTACAATGAGCAGTTCTTC.

This rearrangement joins TRBV5-1 to TRBJ2-5, with D uncertain. There are 14 residues in the CDR3. Germline V gives CDR1 SGHRS, CDR2 YFSETQ. Trimming took off 5 bases at V and 2 bases at J, with 13 bases between the two ends. The CDR3 protein is CASSLRVGQETQYF. The DNA for the CDR3 is TGCGCCAGCAGTCTAAGGGTGGGTCAAGAGACCCAGTACTTC. The whole variable domain, remainder taken from reference TRBV5-1 and TRBJ2-5, is KAGVTQTPRYLIKTRGQQVTLSCSPISGHRSVSWYQQTPGQGLQFLFEYFSETQRNKGNFPGRFSGRQFSNSRSEMNVSTLELGDSALYLCASSLRVGQETQYFGPGTRLLVL.

CDR3 protein: CASSLQGGDEKLFF. The DNA for the CDR3 is TGCGCCAGCAGTCTTCAGGGGGGCGATGAAAAACTGTTTTTT. The chain combines TRBV5-1 with TRBJ1-4; 7 positions agree with TRBD1. The length of the CDR3 is 14 residues. Germline loops: CDR1 SGHRS, CDR2 YFSETQ. V gave up 5 bases and J gave up 6 bases; unmatched junction bases: 7.

The chain employs TRBV6-6 and TRBJ1-2; D gene uncertain. Germline V gives CDR1 MNHNY, CDR2 SVGAGI (reference sequence). This CDR3 region has 13 residues. The V end lost 3 bases, the J end lost 4 bases, and 9 bases lay between the germline ends. Written as DNA, the CDR3 is TGTGCCAGCAGTTATGGGTCCAGCTATGGCTACACCTTC. This gives the protein CASSYGSSYGYTF.

V is TRBV12-5 and J is TRBJ2-1, with 8 positions matching TRBD1. The CDR3 totals 16 residues. V was clipped by 0 bases and J by 4 bases; unmatched bases: 5. Per germline, CDR1 LGHNT and CDR2 FRNRAP. This CDR3 is CASGLVLGTGYNEQFF. The CDR3 nucleotides are TGTGCTAGTGGTTTGGTACTTGGGACAGGATACAATGAGCAGTTCTTC.

The chain recombines TRBV7-8 with TRBJ1-3; D is unclear. Germline assignment: CDR1 SGHVS and CDR2 FQNEAQ. V lost 1 base, J lost 8 bases, and 6 bases lay in between. The CDR3 length is 12 residues. The DNA of the CDR3 is TGTGCCAGCAGCTTAGGTCCGGACACCATATATTTT. The encoded protein is CASSLGPDTIYF.

The sample holds one count of this clone. The chain recombines TRBV19 with TRBJ1-5; no clear D. The V end was cut by 1 base, the J end by 7 bases, with 11 bases between. CDR3 size: 14 residues. Germline-derived CDR1 and CDR2 are LNHDA and SQIVND (reference sequence). The CDR3 coding sequence is TGTGCCAGTAGTATAGGCAGGAACGGACAGCCCCAGCATTTT. Translating it yields CASSIGRNGQPQHF. The full variable domain, in which reference TRBV19 and TRBJ1-5 provide the parts outside the CDR3, is DGGITQSPKYLFRKEGQNVTLSCEQNLNHDAMYWYRQDPGQGLRLIYYSQIVNDFQKGDIAEGYSVSREKKESFPLTVTSAQKNPTAFYLCASSIGRNGQPQHFGDGTRLSIL.

J is TRBJ1-1 and V is TRBV6-1; 8 nucleotides align to TRBD1. The CDR3 is made up of 15 amino acids. The germline V gene has CDR1 MNHNS and CDR2 SASEGT. With 6 bases clipped from V and 1 base from J, the junction kept 7 bases outside the gene matches. The CDR3 nucleotides are TGTGCCAGCAGCTTGACCGGGACAGGGAACACTGAAGCTTTCTTT. This translates into CASSLTGTGNTEAFF.

This CDR3 reads CASSSAGPGTGELFF. The CDR3 DNA sequence: TGTGCCAGCAGCTCCGCAGGCCCGGGGACCGGGGAGCTGTTTTTT. The chain recombines TRBV7-3 with TRBJ2-2, with D possibly being TRBD2 (5 bases). The CDR3 has 15 residues. Germline assignment: CDR1 SGHTA and CDR2 FQGTGA. V was trimmed by 4 bases and J by 5 bases, leaving 14 bases between them.

Concerning this clone itself: Other DNA sequences in this specimen translate into the identical CDR3. V usage is TRBV6-6 and J usage is TRBJ2-7; the D is unclear. Trimming left V 5 bases short and J 1 base short, with 6 bases between. Germline lookup yields CDR1 MNHNY and CDR2 SVGAGI (reference sequence). The CDR3 is 12 amino acids. The CDR3 nucleotides are TGTGCCAGCAGTCCAGGTTCCTACGAGCAGTACTTC. The encoded protein is CASSPGSYEQYF.

V gene TRBV9 combines with J gene TRBJ2-3; a possible D gene is TRBD2 (6 bases). The germline V gene has CDR1 SGDLS and CDR2 YYNGEE. The CDR3 length is 15 residues. The V end was cut by 0 bases, the J end by 6 bases, with 14 bases between. The CDR3 sequence is CASSVASGEYDTQYF. For the CDR3, the DNA is TGTGCCAGCAGCGTAGCTTCGGGGGAGTACGATACGCAGTATTTT.

The chain uses TRBV18 and TRBJ1-4, with 10 bases fitting TRBD1. CDR1 is KGHSH and CDR2 is LQKENI in the germline V gene. The ends lost 3 bases at V and 6 bases at J; junction bases unmatched: 1. CDR3 length equals 14 residues. In DNA, the CDR3 is TGTGCCAGCTCACCGGGACAGGGGCATGAAAAACTGTTTTTT. Translating it yields CASSPGQGHEKLFF.